The T cell receptor (beta chain) under discussion was sequenced for a study of blood T cell repertoires in COVID-19. In the study overall: Samples taken during acute and convalescent COVID-19 were collected in the United States, Italy and Spain. The analysed material was cDNA or gDNA that came from T cells, B-cell-depleted T cells, or PBMCs.

In the source study's methods: Nucleated cell number was recorded as an estimate derived from reference gene primer amplification. TCRdb's copy holds only in-frame clones and misses some; the assay was immunoSEQ multiplex PCR. The V and J calls and clone size were taken over from that table, and D and trimming were inferred from the DNA. Here the sample spans 220,000 or so clones, around 80% being singletons. Trimming took 4 bases from V and 5 from J; bases not matched to a gene: 14. Germline-derived CDR1 and CDR2 are SGHRS and YFSETQ. The CDR3 has 18 amino acids. This clone has only one observation. The sample comprised peripheral blood. J is TRBJ2-1 and V is TRBV5-1; 11 bases map to TRBD2. The receptor's source is a woman older than 75 with acute or convalescent COVID-19. The CDR3 DNA follows: TGCGCCAGCAGCCTACAGGGACTAGCGGCACCAAATAACAATGAGCAGTTCTTC. Its protein product is CASSLQGLAAPNNNEQFF.